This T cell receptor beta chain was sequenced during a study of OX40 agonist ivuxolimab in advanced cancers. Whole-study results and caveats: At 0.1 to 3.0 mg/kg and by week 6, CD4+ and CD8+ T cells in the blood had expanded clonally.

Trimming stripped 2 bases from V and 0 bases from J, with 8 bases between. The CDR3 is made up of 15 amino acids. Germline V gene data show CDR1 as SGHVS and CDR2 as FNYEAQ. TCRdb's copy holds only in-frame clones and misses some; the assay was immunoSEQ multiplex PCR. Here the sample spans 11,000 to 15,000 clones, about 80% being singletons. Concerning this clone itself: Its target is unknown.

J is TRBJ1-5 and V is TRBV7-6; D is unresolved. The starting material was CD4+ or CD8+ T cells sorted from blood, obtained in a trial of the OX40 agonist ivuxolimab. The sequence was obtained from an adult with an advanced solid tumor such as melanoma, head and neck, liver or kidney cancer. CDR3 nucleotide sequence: TGTGCCAGCAGCTTATGGTTATATAGCAATCAGCCCCAGCATTTT. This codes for CASSLWLYSNQPQHF.